This TCR beta chain derives from a study of cytomegalovirus exposure and HLA in healthy donors. Method: immunoSEQ multiplex PCR; TCRdb's copy keeps in-frame clones and lacks some. This table has about 180,000 clones, 85% appearing once. This CDR3 contains 15 residues. V lost 0 bases, J lost 2 bases, and 11 bases lay in between. In germline, CDR1 is SGHDT, CDR2 YYEEEE. The V and J genes are TRBV5-6 and TRBJ1-2; D not resolved. The source is a man younger than 30 in good health and CMV-seropositive. Source material: PBMCs. CDR3 bases: TGTGCCAGCAGCTTGGGTACGCAGCGAAACTATGGCTACACCTTC. Encoded protein: CASSLGTQRNYGYTF.